A single sample gave rise to the 6 T cell receptor beta chains below, sequenced in a study of T-cell reconstitution after alpha-beta-depleted transplantation in children. Unique molecular identifiers tagged the TCRbeta library. Each CDR3 protein is one row after TCRdb ran MiXCR on the PCR reads. The sample holds around 450,000 distinct CDR3 sequences, 43% seen once. The sequencing here drew on PBMCs, taken before TCRalphabeta/CD19-depleted stem cell transplant. These receptors were obtained from a girl aged 2 to 9 with aplastic anemia, due to receive a stem cell transplant.

This clonotype was detected many times. A junction end diverges from the germline sequence, so it may reflect a read error. The rearrangement joins TRBV4-1 to TRBJ2-7; D ambiguous. This CDR3 comprises 13 residues. Germline V gene lookup returns CDR1 MGHRA and CDR2 YSYEKL. CDR3 in amino acids: CASSQEPTYEQYF. The CDR3 DNA reads as TGCGCCAGCAGCCAAGAGCCCACCTACGAGCAGTACTTT.

This clonotype has ten or more counts. The CDR3 DNA follows: TGTGCCAGCAGCACGCGACTAGCGGGAGGGTACAATGAGCAGTTCTTC. It yields the protein CASSTRLAGGYNEQFF. This rearrangement joins TRBV7-9 to TRBJ2-1; 14 nucleotides match TRBD2. J gave up 4 bases and V 5 bases, and 4 bases lay outside the gene matches. The CDR3 is 16 amino acids. Germline V gives CDR1 SEHNR, CDR2 FQNEAQ (reference sequence).

The chain carries TRBV20-1 and TRBJ2-5; 7 bases align to TRBD1. The V gene end was trimmed by 3 bases and the J gene end by 1 base; junction bases not matched to a gene: 2. CDR3 length equals 13 residues. Germline CDR1 reads DFQATT; CDR2 reads SNEGSKA (reference sequence). As DNA, the CDR3 is TGCAGTGCTAGCAGGGGGACCCAAGAGACCCAGTACTTC. This gives the protein CSASRGTQETQYF.

The table lists this clonotype with a few counts. The chain uses TRBV15 and TRBJ2-5; 7 nucleotides match TRBD1. Germline V CDR1 and CDR2: LNHNV, YYDKDF (reference sequence). CDR3 length equals 14 residues. Germline trimming cut 3 bases from V and 3 bases from J; bases unmatched to any gene: 4. The CDR3 nucleotides are TGTGCCACCAGCAGCCGACAGGGCGAAGAGACCCAGTACTTC. Translated, it gives CATSSRQGEETQYF.

In this sample, this clonotype turned up a few times. The junction shows a germline mismatch at one end, possibly a read error. DNA for the CDR3: TGCAGTGCCAGAGCGGGAGGATCAGTTACGCAGTATTTT. This codes for CSARAGGSVTQYF. The chain couples TRBV20-1 to TRBJ2-3, with 9 bases fitting TRBD2. CDR3 length: 13 residues. Germline loops: CDR1 DFQATT, CDR2 SNEGSKA (reference sequence).

This chain connects TRBV7-8 to TRBJ2-5; no reliable D call. This CDR3 comprises 12 residues. Germline V gene sequence: CDR1 SGHVS, CDR2 FQNEAQ. V lost 3 bases and J 5 bases, leaving 7 bases between the germline ends. Here the CDR3 reads CASSFTEETQYF. CDR3 coding DNA: TGTGCCAGCAGCTTCACGGAGGAGACCCAGTACTTC. The full variable domain, in which reference TRBV7-8 and TRBJ2-5 provide the parts outside the CDR3, is GAGVSQSPRYKVAKRGQDVALRCDPISGHVSLFWYQQALGQGPEFLTYFQNEAQLDKSGLPSDRFFAERPEGSVSTLKIQRTQQEDSAVYLCASSFTEETQYFGPGTRLLVL.